This T cell receptor (beta chain) was sequenced for a study of blood T cell repertoires in COVID-19. Study-level information: Donors in the United States, Italy and Spain gave samples during acute or convalescent COVID-19.

Assay used: immunoSEQ multiplex PCR; TCRdb lists only in-frame clones, some missing. The sample shows a few hundred thousand clones, around nine tenths of them seen only once. Residents of 24 US areas, aged roughly 18 to 89 years, made up the participants. Clinical history as reported by participants underpinned cohort assignment. The germline V gene has CDR1 LNHDA and CDR2 SQIVND (reference sequence). The CDR3 runs 16 residues. After removal of 0 bases from V and 1 base from J, the junction contained 2 bases not matched to a gene. This chain joins TRBV19 and TRBJ2-2; 7 bases fit TRBD1. The receptor comes from a woman aged 25 to 45 who had recovered from COVID-19. Sequencing was done on a sample of PBMCs or T cells enriched from blood (not recorded which). CDR3 loop: CASSIDGDRNTGELFF. CDR3 nucleotides: TGTGCCAGTAGTATAGATGGGGACAGGAACACCGGGGAGCTGTTTTTT. The entire variable domain, with the rest obtained from reference TRBV19 and TRBJ2-2, is as follows: DGGITQSPKYLFRKEGQNVTLSCEQNLNHDAMYWYRQDPGQGLRLIYYSQIVNDFQKGDIAEGYSVSREKKESFPLTVTSAQKNPTAFYLCASSIDGDRNTGELFFGEGSRLTVL.